This T cell receptor (beta chain) came from a study of tumor and adjacent non-tumor tissue in lung cancer. A modified ARM-PCR protocol with three rounds of nested PCR amplified TCRbeta. TCRdb re-called the multiplex PCR reads through MiXCR, storing one row per CDR3 protein. Here the sample spans 68,000 or so distinct CDR3 sequences, 55% to 75% being singletons. V lost 7 bases and J lost 5, with 15 bases in between. CDR3 length: 14 residues. Per the germline V gene, CDR1 is MNHEY and CDR2 is SVGAGI. The template was RNA from unsorted bulk tissue. Sequencing was carried out using lung tumor tissue. The chain carries TRBV6-5 and TRBJ2-1, with a tentative D call TRBD2 (5 bases). This clonotype was sampled from a middle-aged man with non-small cell lung cancer. The DNA of the CDR3 is TGTGCCAGCAATACGAGAGGGCTGCACAATGAGCAGTTCTTC. Translated, it gives CASNTRGLHNEQFF.